These 22 T cell receptor beta chains were sequenced from one sample in a study of blood T cell repertoires in COVID-19. This table comes from immunoSEQ multiplex PCR, and its TCRdb copy is limited to in-frame clones, with some not included. The sample lists roughly 200,000 clones; around 80% were seen once. Sequencing input: peripheral blood. The receptors here all came from a man aged 35 to 55 with acute or convalescent COVID-19.

The chain couples TRBV7-6 to TRBJ2-7; 16 bases align to TRBD2. This CDR3 has 18 residues. The germline V gene encodes CDR1 SGHVS and CDR2 FNYEAQ. The junction had 7 bases not matched to a gene; V was cut back by 0 bases and J by 5 bases. DNA for the CDR3: TGTGCCAGCAGCTTAGCCCCGGGACTAGCGGGAGGGCGAAACGAGCAGTACTTC. Encoded protein: CASSLAPGLAGGRNEQYF.

The chain has TRBV19 and TRBJ2-3; TRBD1 might be the D (5 bases). Germline V gene lookup returns CDR1 LNHDA and CDR2 SQIVND (reference sequence). This CDR3 spans 14 amino acids. The V gene lost 2 bases and the J gene lost 0 bases, with 6 bases spanning the gap. CDR3 loop: CASSIRGSTDTQYF. CDR3 nucleotides: TGTGCCAGTAGTATAAGGGGAAGCACAGATACGCAGTATTTT.

CDR3: CASSYTRDRSGEQYF. The CDR3 nucleotides read TGTGCCAGCAGTTACACACGGGACAGGTCTGGCGAGCAGTACTTC. The rearrangement joins TRBV6-6 to TRBJ2-7, with TRBD1 identical over 8 bases. The CDR3 is 15 amino acids. V lost 2 bases, J lost 6 bases, and 9 bases stayed unmatched. Germline lookup yields CDR1 MNHNY and CDR2 SVGAGI (reference sequence).

This clone was found once. The CDR3, as DNA: TGCAGCGCCGAAGGGACAGGAAACACTGAAGCTTTCTTT. This gives the protein CSAEGTGNTEAFF. This rearrangement joins TRBV29-1 to TRBJ1-1, with 8 bases matching TRBD1. From germline, CDR1 is SQVTM and CDR2 ANQGSEA. The CDR3 totals 13 residues. V was pared by 7 bases and J by 2 bases, with 6 bases of the junction left unmatched. The full variable domain, with the rest looked up from reference TRBV29-1 and TRBJ1-1, is SAVISQKPSRDICQRGTSLTIQCQVDSQVTMMFWYRQQPGQSLTLIATANQGSEATYESGFVIDKFPISRPNLTFSTLTVSNMSPEDSSIYLCSAEGTGNTEAFFGQGTRLTVV.

The chain couples TRBV25-1 to TRBJ2-5; 14 bases fit TRBD2. Germline assignment: CDR1 MGHDK and CDR2 SYGVNS. V gave up 5 bases and J gave up 4 bases; unmatched junction bases: 3. The CDR3 totals 15 residues. CDR3 nucleotide sequence: TGTGCCAGCAGTCGACTAGCGGGAGGGTCAGAGACCCAGTACTTC. This codes for CASSRLAGGSETQYF.

The gene calls are TRBV7-4 and TRBJ1-4, with D hard to call. The CDR3 consists of 10 residues. The V end was cut by 11 bases, the J end by 7 bases, with 8 bases between. Germline assignment: CDR1 SGHVT and CDR2 SQSDAQ. The CDR3 bases are TGTGCCCGAGGAGTTGAAAAACTGTTTTTT. It codes for CARGVEKLFF.

The chain recombines TRBV7-2 with TRBJ2-1; 7 bases map to TRBD1. Germline V gene data show CDR1 as SGHTA and CDR2 as FQGNSA. The CDR3 has 14 residues. Trimming removed 2 bases from V and 6 bases from J; junction bases left unmatched: 4. The CDR3 loop reads CASSLNRGFNEQFF. CDR3 DNA: TGTGCCAGCAGCTTAAACAGGGGATTCAATGAGCAGTTCTTC.

This chain uses TRBV7-2 with TRBJ1-2; D possibly corresponds to TRBD1 (6 bases). The V and J ends lost 1 base and 3 bases respectively, with 12 bases between them. CDR1 SGHTA and CDR2 FQGNSA come from the germline V gene. The CDR3 is 15 residues long. The CDR3 reads CASSLDSGGDYGYTF. Here the CDR3 DNA reads TGTGCCAGCAGCTTAGATAGTGGGGGCGACTATGGCTACACCTTC.

V gene TRBV4-2 combines with J gene TRBJ1-4; unclear D gene. The CDR3 totals 15 residues. Germline CDR1 and CDR2: LGHNA and YNFKEQ. V was pared by 2 bases and J by 0 bases, with 7 bases between. The CDR3 region is CASSQYLATNEKLFF. The CDR3 bases are TGTGCCAGCAGCCAATATCTTGCAACTAATGAAAAACTGTTTTTT.

The chain employs TRBV4-1 and TRBJ1-5, with D perhaps TRBD1 (5 bases). Trimming cost V 2 bases and J 2 bases, with 10 bases left between them. The CDR3 contains 15 residues. Germline-derived CDR1 and CDR2 are MGHRA and YSYEKL. The CDR3 spells CASSQPTVGNQPQHF. CDR3 in DNA: TGCGCCAGCAGCCAACCGACAGTTGGCAATCAGCCCCAGCATTTT.

The chain carries TRBV27 and TRBJ2-3; a possible D gene is TRBD2 (6 bases). Germline lookup yields CDR1 MNHEY and CDR2 SMNVEV (reference sequence). V shed 4 bases and J shed 6 bases, with 14 bases lying between them. This CDR3 is 14 amino acids long. The CDR3 nucleotides read TGTGCCAGCAGTTCGACGGGGCGGGGCGATACGCAGTATTTT. Translating it yields CASSSTGRGDTQYF.

The chain employs TRBV7-2 and TRBJ1-1; D ambiguous. V lost 3 bases and J 1 base, leaving 9 bases between the germline ends. Germline V lookup: CDR1 SGHTA, CDR2 FQGNSA. This CDR3 has 14 amino acids. Here the CDR3 reads CASSFEARNTEAFF. The CDR3 DNA sequence: TGTGCCAGCAGCTTCGAGGCCAGGAACACTGAAGCTTTCTTT. Full variable domain (missing parts from reference TRBV7-2 and TRBJ1-1): GAGVSQSPSNKVTEKGKDVELRCDPISGHTALYWYRQSLGQGLEFLIYFQGNSAPDKSGLPSDRFSAERTGGSVSTLTIQRTQQEDSAVYLCASSFEARNTEAFFGQGTRLTVV.

The rearrangement joins TRBV28 to TRBJ1-2; D perhaps matches TRBD1 (5 bases). Between the trimmed V and J ends, which lost 6 bases and 0 bases, there was a span of 14 bases. CDR1 is MDHEN and CDR2 is SYDVKM in the germline V gene. The CDR3 totals 15 residues. The CDR3 region has the DNA TGTGCCAGCAGCCCTCTCGGCAGGGCTAACTATGGCTACACCTTC. It yields the protein CASSPLGRANYGYTF.

The chain uses TRBV9 and TRBJ2-3; 7 nucleotides align to TRBD2. Germline CDR1 SGDLS, CDR2 YYNGEE. The V gene end was trimmed by 0 bases and the J gene end by 6 bases; junction bases not matched to a gene: 7. CDR3 length: 15 residues. Here the CDR3 reads CASSVDGGRTDTQYF. Here the CDR3 DNA reads TGTGCCAGCAGCGTAGACGGCGGGAGAACGGATACGCAGTATTTT.

V gene TRBV20-1 combines with J gene TRBJ2-7; TRBD1 matches 7 bases. V lost 5 bases to trimming and J lost 5 bases; unmatched junction nucleotides: 0. The CDR3 loop spans 10 amino acids. In germline, CDR1 is DFQATT, CDR2 SNEGSKA (reference sequence). As DNA, the CDR3 is TGCAGTGCTGGACAGGACGAGCAGTACTTC. Translated: CSAGQDEQYF.

The rearrangement uses TRBV29-1 and TRBJ1-4, with a weak D call TRBD1 (5 bases). Germline V gene data show CDR1 as SQVTM and CDR2 as ANQGSEA. Trimming cost V 4 bases and J 6 bases, with 9 bases left between them. This CDR3 region has 12 residues. The CDR3 nucleotides read TGCAGCGTTGCGGACACTGATGAAAAACTGTTTTTT. It is translated as CSVADTDEKLFF. Supplemented by reference TRBV29-1 and TRBJ1-4, the full variable domain reads SAVISQKPSRDICQRGTSLTIQCQVDSQVTMMFWYRQQPGQSLTLIATANQGSEATYESGFVIDKFPISRPNLTFSTLTVSNMSPEDSSIYLCSVADTDEKLFFGSGTQLSVL.

A few counts support this clone. The junction differs from germline at one of its ends, possibly a read error. The V call is TRBV7-3, the J call TRBJ2-1, with TRBD1 matching over 9 bases. Germline CDR1 SGHTA, CDR2 FQGTGA. The CDR3 length is 15 residues. This chain's CDR3 is CASSLTGGLFNEQFF. The CDR3 DNA reads TGTGCCAGCAGTTTAACAGGGGGCTTGTTCAATGAGCAGTTCTTC.

This rearrangement joins TRBV5-1 to TRBJ2-2; a weak D match, TRBD2 (6 bases). V was clipped by 3 bases and J by 0 bases, with 12 bases between them. Germline V gives CDR1 SGHRS, CDR2 YFSETQ. The CDR3 loop spans 16 amino acids. The DNA of the CDR3 is TGCGCCAGCAGCTCTACCGGGACTTCGAACACCGGGGAGCTGTTTTTT. It yields the protein CASSSTGTSNTGELFF. Full variable domain (outside the CDR3, taken from reference TRBV5-1 and TRBJ2-2): KAGVTQTPRYLIKTRGQQVTLSCSPISGHRSVSWYQQTPGQGLQFLFEYFSETQRNKGNFPGRFSGRQFSNSRSEMNVSTLELGDSALYLCASSSTGTSNTGELFFGEGSRLTVL.

This chain joins TRBV7-2 and TRBJ2-3, with D unclear. Trimming left V 2 bases short and J 4 bases short, with 13 bases between. This CDR3 spans 15 amino acids. Germline CDR1 SGHTA, CDR2 FQGNSA. The CDR3 sequence is CASSLLITRADTQYF. CDR3 DNA sequence: TGTGCCAGCAGCTTACTCATCACTCGGGCAGATACGCAGTATTTT.

The chain joins TRBV6-5 to TRBJ1-2; 7 bases map to TRBD1. The ends lost 0 bases at V and 5 bases at J; junction bases unmatched: 3. Germline-derived CDR1 and CDR2 are MNHEY and SVGAGI. The CDR3 is made up of 14 amino acids. CDR3 region: CASSYSATGYGYTF. The CDR3 nucleotides are TGTGCCAGCAGTTACTCGGCGACAGGGTATGGCTACACCTTC.

This clone was detected only once. J is TRBJ2-5 and V is TRBV29-1; 11 bases fit TRBD2. This CDR3 is built from 14 residues. Looked up from germline, CDR1 is SQVTM and CDR2 is ANQGSEA. V gave up 3 bases and J gave up 2 bases; unmatched junction bases: 2. The CDR3 loop is CSVDGTSGQETQYF. CDR3 DNA sequence: TGCAGCGTTGACGGGACTAGCGGTCAAGAGACCCAGTACTTC.

The rearrangement links TRBV27 to TRBJ1-4; 7 bases line up with TRBD1. V shed 5 bases, J shed 5 bases, and the junction held 5 bases outside the gene matches. CDR3 length: 14 amino acids. Germline CDR1 and CDR2: MNHEY and SMNVEV (reference sequence). The CDR3 nucleotides read TGTGCCAGCAGTCGGGACAGACGAAATGAAAAACTGTTTTTT. As protein: CASSRDRRNEKLFF.